The clone carrying this TCR beta chain was counted many times. The antigen remains unidentified. The sample originates from a study of T cell repertoires in cytomegalovirus infection. Study as a whole: A matching HLA type, together with CMV infection, was signaled by public TCR beta signatures.

One entry per CDR3 protein, called by TCRdb with MiXCR from the reads. The data contain about 200,000 distinct CDR3 sequences, 9.5% of them singletons. The CDR3 totals 12 residues. Losses at the gene ends were 4 bases for V and 7 bases for J; bases not matched to a gene: 3. CDR1 is MNHEY, CDR2 SVGEGT, per germline. Study-wide findings and caveats: Cumulative public TCR beta family frequency identified carriers of CMV plus the relevant HLA. Within the response measured ex vivo, HLA-C-restricted CMV-specific TCR beta clonotypes were dominant.

The sample consisted of PBMCs. V usage is TRBV6-2 or TRBV6-3 and J usage is TRBJ1-2, with 7 bases that match TRBD1. The clonotype originates from a human donor in good health (CMV status not recorded). Some clones in this sample may be carry-over from other donors' samples. The CDR3 DNA is TGTGCCAGCAGTTTGACAGGGACTGGCTACACCTTC. Translated, it gives CASSLTGTGYTF.